This T cell receptor beta chain was recovered during a study of blood T cell repertoires in COVID-19. Original handling: It was from reference gene primer amplification that nucleated cell counts were estimated. Profiling relied on immunoSEQ multiplex PCR, and the TCRdb table lists in-frame clones only, not all of them. V and J calls and clone size are copied from that table; D and trimming were computed from the DNA. The data show roughly 300,000 clones, approximately 90% seen once. In germline, CDR1 is MDHEN, CDR2 SYDVKM. This CDR3 contains 18 residues. V was clipped by 3 bases and J by 4 bases; unmatched bases: 14.

The receptor comes from a woman aged 25 to 39 with COVID-19, enrolled during active disease. The chain employs TRBV28 and TRBJ2-1; 8 bases are shared with TRBD2. What was sequenced was peripheral blood. The CDR3 DNA reads TGTGCCAGCAGTTTTGGTCTTCCGGGGGGGAGGGTATACAATGAGCAGTTCTTC. It yields the protein CASSFGLPGGRVYNEQFF.